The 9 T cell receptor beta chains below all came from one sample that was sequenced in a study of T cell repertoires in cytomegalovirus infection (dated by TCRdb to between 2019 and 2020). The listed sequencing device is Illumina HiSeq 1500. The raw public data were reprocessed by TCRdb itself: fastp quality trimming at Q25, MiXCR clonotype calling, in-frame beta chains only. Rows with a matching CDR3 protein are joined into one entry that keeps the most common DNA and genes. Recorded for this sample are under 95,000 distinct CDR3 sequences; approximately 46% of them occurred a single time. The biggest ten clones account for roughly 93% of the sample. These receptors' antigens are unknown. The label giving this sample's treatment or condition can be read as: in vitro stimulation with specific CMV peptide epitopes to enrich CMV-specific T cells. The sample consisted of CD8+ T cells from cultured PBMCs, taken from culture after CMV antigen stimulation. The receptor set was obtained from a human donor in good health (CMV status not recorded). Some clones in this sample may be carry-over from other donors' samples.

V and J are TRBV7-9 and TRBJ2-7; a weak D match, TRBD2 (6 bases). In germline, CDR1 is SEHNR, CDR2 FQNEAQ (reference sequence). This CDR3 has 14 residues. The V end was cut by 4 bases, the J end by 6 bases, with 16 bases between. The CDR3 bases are TGTGCCAGCAGCTCAGGGACGTGGGGAGGCGAGCAGTACTTC. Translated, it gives CASSSGTWGGEQYF.

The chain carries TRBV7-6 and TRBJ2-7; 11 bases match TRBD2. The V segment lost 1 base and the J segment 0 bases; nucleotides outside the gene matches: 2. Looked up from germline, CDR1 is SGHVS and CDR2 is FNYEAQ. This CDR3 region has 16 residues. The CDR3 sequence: CASSLVGLADSYEQYF. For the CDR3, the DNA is TGTGCCAGCAGCTTAGTGGGACTAGCGGACTCCTACGAGCAGTACTTC.

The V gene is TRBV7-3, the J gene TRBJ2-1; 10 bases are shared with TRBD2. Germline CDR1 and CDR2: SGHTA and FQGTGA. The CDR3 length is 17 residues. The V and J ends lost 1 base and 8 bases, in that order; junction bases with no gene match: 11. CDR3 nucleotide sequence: TGTGCCAGCAGCTTAAGGAGAGCGGGAGGGGGGATTGATGAGCAGTTCTTC. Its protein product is CASSLRRAGGGIDEQFF. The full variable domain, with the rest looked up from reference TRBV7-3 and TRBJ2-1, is GAGVSQTPSNKVTEKGKYVELRCDPISGHTALYWYRQSLGQGPEFLIYFQGTGAADDSGLPNDRFFAVRPEGSVSTLKIQRTERGDSAVYLCASSLRRAGGGIDEQFFGPGTRLTVL.

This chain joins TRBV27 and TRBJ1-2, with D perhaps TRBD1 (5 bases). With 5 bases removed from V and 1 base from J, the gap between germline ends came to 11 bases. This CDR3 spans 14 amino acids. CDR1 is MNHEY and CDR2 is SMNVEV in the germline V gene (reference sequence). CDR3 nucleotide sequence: TGTGCCAGCAGTCTCCTCGGGGGTAACTATGGCTACACCTTC. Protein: CASSLLGGNYGYTF.

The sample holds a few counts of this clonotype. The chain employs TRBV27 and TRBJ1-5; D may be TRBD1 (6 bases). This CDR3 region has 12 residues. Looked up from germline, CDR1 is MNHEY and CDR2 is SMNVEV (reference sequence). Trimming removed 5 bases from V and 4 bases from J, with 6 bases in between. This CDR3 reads CASSQGNQPQHF. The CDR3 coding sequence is TGTGCCAGCAGTCAGGGGAATCAGCCCCAGCATTTT.

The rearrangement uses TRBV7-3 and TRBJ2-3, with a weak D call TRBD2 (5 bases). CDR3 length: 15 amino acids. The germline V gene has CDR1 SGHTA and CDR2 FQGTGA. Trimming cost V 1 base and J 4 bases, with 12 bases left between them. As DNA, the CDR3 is TGTGCCAGCAGCTTAATTGGCGGGCGGTCAGATACGCAGTATTTT. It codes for CASSLIGGRSDTQYF. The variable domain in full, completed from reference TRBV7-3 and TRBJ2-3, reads GAGVSQTPSNKVTEKGKYVELRCDPISGHTALYWYRQSLGQGPEFLIYFQGTGAADDSGLPNDRFFAVRPEGSVSTLKIQRTERGDSAVYLCASSLIGGRSDTQYFGPGTRLTVL.

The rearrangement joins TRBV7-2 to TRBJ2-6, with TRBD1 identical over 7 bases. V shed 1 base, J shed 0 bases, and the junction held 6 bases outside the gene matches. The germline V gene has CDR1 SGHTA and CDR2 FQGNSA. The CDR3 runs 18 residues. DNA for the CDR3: TGTGCCAGCAGCTTAGTTGGGACAGCGAACTCTGGGGCCAACGTCCTGACTTTC. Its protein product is CASSLVGTANSGANVLTF.

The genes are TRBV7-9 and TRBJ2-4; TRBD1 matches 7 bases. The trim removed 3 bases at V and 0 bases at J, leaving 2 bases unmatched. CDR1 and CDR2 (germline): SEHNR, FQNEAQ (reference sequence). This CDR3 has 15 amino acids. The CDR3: CASSFDRAAKNIQYF. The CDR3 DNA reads TGTGCCAGCAGCTTCGACAGGGCAGCCAAAAACATTCAGTACTTC.

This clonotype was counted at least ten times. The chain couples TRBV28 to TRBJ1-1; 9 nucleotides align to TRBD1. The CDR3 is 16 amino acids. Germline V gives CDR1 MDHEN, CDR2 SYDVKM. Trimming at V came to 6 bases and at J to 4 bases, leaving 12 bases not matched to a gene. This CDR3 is CASSPPGQGWGTEAFF. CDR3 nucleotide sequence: TGTGCCAGCAGCCCGCCGGGACAGGGCTGGGGCACTGAAGCTTTCTTT. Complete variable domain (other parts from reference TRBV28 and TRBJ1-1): DVKVTQSSRYLVKRTGEKVFLECVQDMDHENMFWYRQDPGLGLRLIYFSYDVKMKEKGDIPEGYSVSREKKERFSLILESASTNQTSMYLCASSPPGQGWGTEAFFGQGTRLTVV.